Here is one TCR beta chain with its context. This sample is part of a study of blood T cell repertoires in COVID-19. Sequencing was performed with immunoSEQ multiplex PCR; in TCRdb, only in-frame clones are kept and a portion is missing. The table has just over 250,000 clones, 86% seen once. This CDR3 spans 13 amino acids. The germline V gene encodes CDR1 KGHSH and CDR2 LQKENI. V lost 1 base to trimming and J lost 5 bases, with 8 bases between them. This rearrangement joins TRBV18 to TRBJ1-1, with a possible D match to TRBD1 (6 bases). The sequenced sample was peripheral blood. The TCR was taken from a man in his forties or fifties who had recovered from COVID-19. CDR3 in amino acids: CASSPQGETEAFF. In DNA, the CDR3 is TGTGCCAGCTCACCACAGGGGGAGACTGAAGCTTTCTTT.